In its sample, the clone carrying this T cell receptor (beta chain) was seen many times. Its antigen is as yet unknown. These data originate in a study of shared clonotypes between healthy human individuals. Overall study findings and caveats: Sampling used blood alone; tissue repertoires probably differ.

Among the unsorted PBMC samples, replicate PCRs used around 300 ng DNA, about 30,000 T cell genomes. TCRdb keeps only in-frame clones here, not all; method: immunoSEQ multiplex PCR. The repertoire holds 400,000 to 550,000 clones, less than 80% seen once, with less than 15% in the top ten. CDR3 length equals 14 residues. Germline CDR1 is SGHRS and CDR2 is YFSETQ. Losses at the gene ends were 9 bases for V and 2 bases for J; bases not matched to a gene: 5. Every donor, a Caucasian adult, lived in Nashville, Tennessee. The clonotype comes from a woman aged 40 to 50 in good health. Some clones in this sample may be carry-over from other donors' samples. Source material: PBMCs. The chain has TRBV5-1 and TRBJ2-2; TRBD1 aligns across 9 bases. In nucleotides, the CDR3 is TGCGCCACTACAGGGGGCCCAAACACCGGGGAGCTGTTTTTT. It specifies CATTGGPNTGELFF. Full variable domain (rest looked up from reference TRBV5-1 and TRBJ2-2): KAGVTQTPRYLIKTRGQQVTLSCSPISGHRSVSWYQQTPGQGLQFLFEYFSETQRNKGNFPGRFSGRQFSNSRSEMNVSTLELGDSALYLCATTGGPNTGELFFGEGSRLTVL.